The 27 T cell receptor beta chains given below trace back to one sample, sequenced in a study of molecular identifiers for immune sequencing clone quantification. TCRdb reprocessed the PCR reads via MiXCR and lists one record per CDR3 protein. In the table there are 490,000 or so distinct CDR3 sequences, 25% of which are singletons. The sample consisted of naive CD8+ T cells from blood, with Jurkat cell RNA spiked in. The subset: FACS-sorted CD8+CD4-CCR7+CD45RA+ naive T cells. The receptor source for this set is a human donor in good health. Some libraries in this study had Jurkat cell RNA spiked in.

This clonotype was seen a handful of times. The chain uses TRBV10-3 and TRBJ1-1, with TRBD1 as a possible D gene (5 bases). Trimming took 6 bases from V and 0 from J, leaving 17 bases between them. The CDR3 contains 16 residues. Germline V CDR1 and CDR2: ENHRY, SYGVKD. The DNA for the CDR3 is TGTGCCATCAGGGAAGGGACGGGGGGGGTGAACACTGAAGCTTTCTTT. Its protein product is CAIREGTGGVNTEAFF.

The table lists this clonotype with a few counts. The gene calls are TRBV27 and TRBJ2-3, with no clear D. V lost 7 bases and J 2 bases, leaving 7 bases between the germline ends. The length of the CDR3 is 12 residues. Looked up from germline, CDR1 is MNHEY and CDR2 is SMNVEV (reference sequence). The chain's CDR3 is CASISYTDTQYF. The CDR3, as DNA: TGTGCCAGCATTTCGTACACAGATACGCAGTATTTT.

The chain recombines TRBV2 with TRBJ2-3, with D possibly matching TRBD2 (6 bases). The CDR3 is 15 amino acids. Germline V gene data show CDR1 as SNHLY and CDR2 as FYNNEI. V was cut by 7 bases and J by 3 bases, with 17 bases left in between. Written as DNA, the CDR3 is TGTGCCAGCACGGGAGTCGGGGTTGTAACAGATACGCAGTATTTT. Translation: CASTGVGVVTDTQYF.

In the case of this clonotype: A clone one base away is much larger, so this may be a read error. The CDR3 coding sequence is TGCGCCAGCAGCCAAGAAAGAGCCCAGGGTAATCAGCCCCAGTATTTT. This sequence encodes CASSQERAQGNQPQYF. The chain uses TRBV4-1 and TRBJ1-5; the D gene is possibly TRBD1 (5 bases). The DNA matches TRBJ2-3 better at its end, which makes the J call doubtful. The CDR3 is made up of 16 amino acids. Germline CDR1 is MGHRA and CDR2 is YSYEKL.

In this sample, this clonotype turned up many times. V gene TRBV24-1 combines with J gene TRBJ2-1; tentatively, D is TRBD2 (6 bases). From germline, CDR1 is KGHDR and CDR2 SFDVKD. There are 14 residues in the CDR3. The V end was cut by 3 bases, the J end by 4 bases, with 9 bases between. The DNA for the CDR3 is TGTGCCACCAGTGATCGGGACTCTTACAATGAGCAGTTCTTC. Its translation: CATSDRDSYNEQFF.

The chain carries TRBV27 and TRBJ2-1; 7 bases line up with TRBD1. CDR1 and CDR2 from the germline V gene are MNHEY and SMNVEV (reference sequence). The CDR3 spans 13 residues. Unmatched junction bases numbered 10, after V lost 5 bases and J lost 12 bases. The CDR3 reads CASSPQGESGQFF. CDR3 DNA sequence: TGTGCCAGCAGTCCCCAGGGGGAGAGTGGGCAGTTCTTC.

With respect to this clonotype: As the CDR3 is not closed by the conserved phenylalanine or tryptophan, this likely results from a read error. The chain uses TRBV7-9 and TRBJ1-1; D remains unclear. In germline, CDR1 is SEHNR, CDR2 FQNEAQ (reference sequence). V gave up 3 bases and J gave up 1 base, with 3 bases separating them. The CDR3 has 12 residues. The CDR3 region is CASSFRNTEAFL. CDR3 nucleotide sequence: TGTGCCAGCAGCTTTAGGAACACTGAAGCTTTCCTT.

CDR3 region: CASSLDGGGAGLTDTQYF. CDR3 sequence (DNA): TGTGCCAGCAGTTTAGACGGCGGGGGGGCTGGGCTGACAGATACGCAGTATTTT. This chain uses TRBV27 with TRBJ2-3, with 9 bases aligning to TRBD2. V was pared by 2 bases and J by 3 bases, with 12 bases of the junction left unmatched. Germline CDR1 reads MNHEY; CDR2 reads SMNVEV (reference sequence). The CDR3 loop spans 18 amino acids.

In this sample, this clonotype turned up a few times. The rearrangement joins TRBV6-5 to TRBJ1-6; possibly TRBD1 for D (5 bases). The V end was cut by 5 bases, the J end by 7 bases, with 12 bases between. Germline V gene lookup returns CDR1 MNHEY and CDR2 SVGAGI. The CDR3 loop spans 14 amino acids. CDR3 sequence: CASSISGTNSPLHF. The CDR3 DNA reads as TGTGCCAGCAGTATATCAGGGACCAATTCACCCCTCCACTTT.

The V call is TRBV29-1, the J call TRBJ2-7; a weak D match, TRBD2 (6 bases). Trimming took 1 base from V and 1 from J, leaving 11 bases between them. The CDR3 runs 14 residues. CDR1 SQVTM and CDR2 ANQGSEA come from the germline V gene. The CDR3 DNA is TGCAGCGTTGAAGGCGGGGTCGGATCCTACGAGCAGTACTTC. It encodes CSVEGGVGSYEQYF.

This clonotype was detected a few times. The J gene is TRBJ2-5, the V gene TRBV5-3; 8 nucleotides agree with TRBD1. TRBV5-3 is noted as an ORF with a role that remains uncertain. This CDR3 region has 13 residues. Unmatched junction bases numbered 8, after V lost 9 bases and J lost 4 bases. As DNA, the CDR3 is TGTGCCAAAGGAACAGGGGGAAGAGAGACCCAGTACTTC. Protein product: CAKGTGGRETQYF.

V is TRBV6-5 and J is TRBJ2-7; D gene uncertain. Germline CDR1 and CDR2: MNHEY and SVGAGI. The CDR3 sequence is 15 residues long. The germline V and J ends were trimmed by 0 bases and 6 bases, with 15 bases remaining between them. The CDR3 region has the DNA TGTGCCAGCAGTTACTCAGGAGCTATCCCCCTCGAGCAGTACTTC. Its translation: CASSYSGAIPLEQYF.

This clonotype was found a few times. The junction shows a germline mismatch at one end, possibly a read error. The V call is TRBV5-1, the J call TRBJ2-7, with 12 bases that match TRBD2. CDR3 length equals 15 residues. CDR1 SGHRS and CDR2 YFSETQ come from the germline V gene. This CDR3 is CAGSPGLAGTYEQYF. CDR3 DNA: TGCGCCGGCAGCCCCGGACTAGCGGGAACCTACGAGCAGTACTTC.

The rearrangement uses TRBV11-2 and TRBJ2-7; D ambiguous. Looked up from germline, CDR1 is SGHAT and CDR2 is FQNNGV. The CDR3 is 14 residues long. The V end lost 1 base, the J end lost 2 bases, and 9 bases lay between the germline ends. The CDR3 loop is CASSLAPPAYEQYF. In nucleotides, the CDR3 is TGTGCCAGCAGCTTAGCGCCCCCTGCCTACGAGCAGTACTTC.

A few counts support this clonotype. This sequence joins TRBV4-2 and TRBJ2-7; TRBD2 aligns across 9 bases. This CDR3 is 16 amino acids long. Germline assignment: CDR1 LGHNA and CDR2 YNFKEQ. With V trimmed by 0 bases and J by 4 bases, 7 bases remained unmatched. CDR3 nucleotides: TGTGCCAGCAGCCAAGAATGGGCTAGCGGGATATACGAGCAGTACTTC. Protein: CASSQEWASGIYEQYF.

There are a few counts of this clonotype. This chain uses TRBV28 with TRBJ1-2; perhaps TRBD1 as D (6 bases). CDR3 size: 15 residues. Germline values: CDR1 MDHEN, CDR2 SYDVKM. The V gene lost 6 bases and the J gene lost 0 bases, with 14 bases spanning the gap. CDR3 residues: CASRLTGLANYGYTF. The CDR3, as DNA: TGTGCCAGCAGATTGACAGGATTAGCTAACTATGGCTACACCTTC.

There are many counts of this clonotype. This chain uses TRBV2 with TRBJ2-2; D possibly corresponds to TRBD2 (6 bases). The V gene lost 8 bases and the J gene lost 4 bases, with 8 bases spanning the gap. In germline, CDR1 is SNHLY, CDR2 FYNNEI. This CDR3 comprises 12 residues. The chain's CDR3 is CASSGVTGELFF. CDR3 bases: TGTGCCAGCTCGGGGGTCACCGGGGAGCTGTTTTTT. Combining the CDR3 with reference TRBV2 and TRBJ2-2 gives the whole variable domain EPEVTQTPSHQVTQMGQEVILRCVPISNHLYFYWYRQILGQKVEFLVSFYNNEISEKSEIFDDQFSVERPDGSNFTLKIRSTKLEDSAMYFCASSGVTGELFFGEGSRLTVL.

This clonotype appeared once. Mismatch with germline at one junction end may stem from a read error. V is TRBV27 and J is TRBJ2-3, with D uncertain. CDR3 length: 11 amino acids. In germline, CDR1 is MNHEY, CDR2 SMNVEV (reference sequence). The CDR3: CASSFSDTLYF. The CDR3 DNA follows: TGTGCCAGCAGTTTCTCGGATACGCTGTATTTT.

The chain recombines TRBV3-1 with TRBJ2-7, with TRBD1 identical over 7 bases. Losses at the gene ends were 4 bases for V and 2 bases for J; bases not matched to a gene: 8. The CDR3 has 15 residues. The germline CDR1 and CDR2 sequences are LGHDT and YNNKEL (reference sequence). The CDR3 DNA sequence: TGTGCCAGCAGCCCTAGGGACAGACCAGCCTACGAGCAGTACTTC. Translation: CASSPRDRPAYEQYF.

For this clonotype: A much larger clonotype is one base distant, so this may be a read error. The CDR3 protein is CATSDYRKEQFF. CDR3 nucleotide sequence: TGTGCCACCAGTGACTACAGAAAAGAGCAGTTCTTC. The chain recombines TRBV24-1 with TRBJ2-1, with D uncertain. V was pared by 4 bases and J by 10 bases, with 10 bases between. Germline V gene data show CDR1 as KGHDR and CDR2 as SFDVKD. The CDR3 totals 12 residues.

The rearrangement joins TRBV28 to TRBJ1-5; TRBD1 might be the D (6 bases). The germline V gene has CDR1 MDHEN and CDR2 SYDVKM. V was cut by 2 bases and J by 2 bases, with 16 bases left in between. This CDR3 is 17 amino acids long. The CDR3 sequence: CASSLPVGGAGNQPQHF. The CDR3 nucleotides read TGTGCCAGCAGTTTACCCGTAGGGGGGGCAGGCAATCAGCCCCAGCATTTT.

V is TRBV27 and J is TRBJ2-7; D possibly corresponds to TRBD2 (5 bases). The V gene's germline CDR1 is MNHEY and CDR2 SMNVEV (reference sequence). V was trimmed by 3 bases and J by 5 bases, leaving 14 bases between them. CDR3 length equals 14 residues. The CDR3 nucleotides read TGTGCCAGCAGTTTCCCGGGGTATAGGCACGAGCAGTACTTC. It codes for CASSFPGYRHEQYF.

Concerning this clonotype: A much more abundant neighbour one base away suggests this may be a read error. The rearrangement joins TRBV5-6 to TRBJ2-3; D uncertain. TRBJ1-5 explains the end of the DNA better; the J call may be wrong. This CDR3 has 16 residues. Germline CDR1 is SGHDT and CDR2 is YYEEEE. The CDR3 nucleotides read TGTGCCAGCAGCTTCACAGCGGGAGTCGAGGCAGATACGCAGCATTTT. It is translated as CASSFTAGVEADTQHF.

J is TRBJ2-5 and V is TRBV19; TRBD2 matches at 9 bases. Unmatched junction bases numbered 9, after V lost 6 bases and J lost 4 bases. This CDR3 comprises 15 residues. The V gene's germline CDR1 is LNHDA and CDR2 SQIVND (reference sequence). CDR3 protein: CASRPKAGGPETQYF. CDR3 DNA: TGTGCCAGTAGACCAAAAGCGGGGGGCCCAGAGACCCAGTACTTC.

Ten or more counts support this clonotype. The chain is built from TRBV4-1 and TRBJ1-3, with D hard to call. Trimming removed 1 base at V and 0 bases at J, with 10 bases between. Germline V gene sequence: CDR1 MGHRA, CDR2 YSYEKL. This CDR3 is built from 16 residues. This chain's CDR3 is CASSQAARVSGNTIYF. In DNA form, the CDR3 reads TGCGCCAGCAGCCAAGCGGCTCGAGTCTCTGGAAACACCATATATTTT.

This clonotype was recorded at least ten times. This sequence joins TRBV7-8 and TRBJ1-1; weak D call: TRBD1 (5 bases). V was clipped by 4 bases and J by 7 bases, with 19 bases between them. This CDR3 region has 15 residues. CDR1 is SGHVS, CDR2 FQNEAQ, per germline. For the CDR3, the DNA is TGTGCCAGCAGCTCGTACCGGGGGTCCGGAGGTGAAGCTTTCTTT. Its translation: CASSSYRGSGGEAFF.

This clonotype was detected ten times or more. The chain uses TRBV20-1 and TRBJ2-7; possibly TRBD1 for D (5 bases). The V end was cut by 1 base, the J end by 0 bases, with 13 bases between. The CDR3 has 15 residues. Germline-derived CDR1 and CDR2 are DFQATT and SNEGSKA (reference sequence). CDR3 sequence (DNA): TGCAGTGCTAGAGTATCGGCAGGGTACTCCTACGAGCAGTACTTC. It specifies CSARVSAGYSYEQYF.